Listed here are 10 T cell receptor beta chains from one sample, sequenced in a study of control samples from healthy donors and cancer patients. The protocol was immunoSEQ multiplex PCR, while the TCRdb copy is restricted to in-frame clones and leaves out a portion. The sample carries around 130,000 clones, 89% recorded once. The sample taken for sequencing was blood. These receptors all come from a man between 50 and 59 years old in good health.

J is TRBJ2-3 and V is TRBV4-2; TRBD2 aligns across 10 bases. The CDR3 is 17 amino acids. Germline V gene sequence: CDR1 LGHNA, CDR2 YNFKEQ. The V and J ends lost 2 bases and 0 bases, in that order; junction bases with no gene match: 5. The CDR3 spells CASSQFLAGESTDTQYF. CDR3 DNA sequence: TGTGCCAGCAGCCAATTCCTAGCGGGGGAGAGCACAGATACGCAGTATTTT.

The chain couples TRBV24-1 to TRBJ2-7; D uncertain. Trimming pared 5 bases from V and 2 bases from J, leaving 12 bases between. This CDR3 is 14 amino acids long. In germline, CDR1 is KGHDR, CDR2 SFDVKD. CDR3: CATSAPGRPYEQYF. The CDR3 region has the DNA TGTGCCACCAGTGCCCCGGGCAGGCCCTACGAGCAGTACTTC.

The DNA of the CDR3 is TGTGCCAGCAGCCTCGGGACGGATAAAGCTTTCTTT. Encoded protein: CASSLGTDKAFF. The rearrangement uses TRBV11-3 and TRBJ1-1; weak D call: TRBD1 (5 bases). The germline V gene has CDR1 SGHNT and CDR2 YENEEA. This CDR3 has 12 residues. V lost 5 bases and J 9 bases, leaving 13 bases between the germline ends.

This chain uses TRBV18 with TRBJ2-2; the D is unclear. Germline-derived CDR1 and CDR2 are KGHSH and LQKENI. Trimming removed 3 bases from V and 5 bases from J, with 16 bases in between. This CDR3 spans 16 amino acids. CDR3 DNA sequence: TGTGCCAGCTCACCTTTGAGGACCAGCTTAACCGGGGAGCTGTTTTTT. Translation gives CASSPLRTSLTGELFF.

CDR3 bases: TGTGCCAGCAGCCCGGGAGATTCTTCCTACGAGCAGTACTTC. Translation: CASSPGDSSYEQYF. This chain joins TRBV9 and TRBJ2-7; D possibly corresponds to TRBD2 (6 bases). Trimming shortened V by 4 bases and J by 1 base, and 12 bases separated the two germline ends. CDR3 length: 14 residues. The V gene's germline CDR1 is SGDLS and CDR2 YYNGEE.

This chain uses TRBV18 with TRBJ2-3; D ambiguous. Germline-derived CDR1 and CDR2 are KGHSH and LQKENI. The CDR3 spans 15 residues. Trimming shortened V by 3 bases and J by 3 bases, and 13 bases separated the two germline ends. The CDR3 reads CASSPVEVRTDTQYF. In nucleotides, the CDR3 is TGTGCCAGCTCACCCGTCGAAGTCAGGACAGATACGCAGTATTTT.

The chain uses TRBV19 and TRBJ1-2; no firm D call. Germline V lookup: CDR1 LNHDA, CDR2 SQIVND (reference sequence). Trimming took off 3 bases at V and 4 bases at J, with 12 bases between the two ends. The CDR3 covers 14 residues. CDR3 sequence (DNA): TGTGCCAGTAGTATGAACGTGATTCGCTATGGCTACACCTTC. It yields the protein CASSMNVIRYGYTF.

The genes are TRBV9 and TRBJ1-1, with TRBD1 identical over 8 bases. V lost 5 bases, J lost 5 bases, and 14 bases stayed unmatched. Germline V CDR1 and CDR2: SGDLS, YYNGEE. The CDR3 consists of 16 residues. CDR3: CASRDARQGAGTEAFF. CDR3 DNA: TGTGCCAGCAGAGACGCCCGCCAGGGGGCCGGAACTGAAGCTTTCTTT.

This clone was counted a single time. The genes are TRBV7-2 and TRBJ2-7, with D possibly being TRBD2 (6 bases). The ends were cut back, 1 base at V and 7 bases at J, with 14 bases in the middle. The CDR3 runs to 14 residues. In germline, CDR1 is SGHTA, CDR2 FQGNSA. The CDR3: CASSLGGPAGEQYF. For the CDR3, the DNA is TGTGCCAGCAGCTTAGGAGGTCCTGCGGGAGAGCAGTACTTC.

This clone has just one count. CDR3 nucleotides: TGTGCCAGCAGCTTAGCGACGGGACACAAGTACTTC. Translating gives CASSLATGHKYF. This chain joins TRBV7-8 and TRBJ2-7; D may be TRBD1 (6 bases). The germline CDR1 and CDR2 sequences are SGHVS and FQNEAQ. V was cut by 0 bases and J by 11 bases, with 11 bases left in between. The CDR3 loop spans 12 amino acids.